The 25 T cell receptor beta chains in this list originate from one sample, sequenced in a study of cytomegalovirus exposure and HLA in healthy donors. 13 Jbeta primers and 60 Vbeta primers were used for the PCR. The assay was immunoSEQ multiplex PCR, and TCRdb's table has in-frame clones only and misses some. This sample has 200,000 to 250,000 clones, with approximately 82% found just once. Sequenced: PBMCs. The receptors derive from a young man in good health and CMV-seronegative.

As DNA, the CDR3 is TGCAGCGTGGGGCAGGGTTTCTACGAGCAGTACTTC. Amino acids: CSVGQGFYEQYF. The chain couples TRBV29-1 to TRBJ2-7; the D gene is possibly TRBD1 (5 bases). Trimming removed 6 bases from V and 3 bases from J, with 12 bases in between. CDR3 length: 12 amino acids. From germline, CDR1 is SQVTM and CDR2 ANQGSEA.

This clone was observed a few times. The chain recombines TRBV4-1 with TRBJ2-7; the match to TRBD1 covers 9 bases. This CDR3 has 13 residues. Germline CDR1 and CDR2: MGHRA and YSYEKL. V dropped 4 bases and J dropped 5; count of bases not matched to a gene: 3. The CDR3 loop is CASSPRTGDEQYF. The CDR3 bases are TGCGCCAGCAGCCCCCGGACAGGGGACGAGCAGTACTTC.

This chain links TRBV2 with TRBJ1-2; D remains ambiguous. The ends were cut back, 3 bases at V and 0 bases at J, with 8 bases in the middle. Germline-derived CDR1 and CDR2 are SNHLY and FYNNEI. The CDR3 totals 14 residues. The CDR3 nucleotides are TGTGCCAGCAGTGAGGTCAGTTCTAACTATGGCTACACCTTC. It translates to CASSEVSSNYGYTF.

The rearrangement links TRBV29-1 to TRBJ1-1; D call uncertain. This CDR3 is built from 12 residues. V lost 1 base, J lost 3 bases, and 6 bases lay in between. The germline V gene encodes CDR1 SQVTM and CDR2 ANQGSEA. The CDR3 reads CSVEGVHTEAFF. CDR3 bases: TGCAGCGTTGAAGGAGTGCACACTGAAGCTTTCTTT.

The rearrangement links TRBV21-1 to TRBJ1-5; the D call TRBD1 from the table was never checked on the DNA. TRBV21-1 is given as a pseudogene. There are 13 residues in the CDR3. The chain's CDR3 is CASSSRVGQPQHF. The CDR3 nucleotides are TGTGCCAGCAGCAGCAGGGTGGGTCAGCCCCAGCATTTT.

This clone was seen a few times. The chain has TRBV5-1 and TRBJ2-5; 7 positions agree with TRBD2. Gene TRBJ2-7 matches the end of the DNA better, so the J call may be wrong. Germline V gene sequence: CDR1 SGHRS, CDR2 YFSETQ. The CDR3 runs 16 residues. The CDR3 DNA sequence: TGCGCCAGCAGCTTGGCCCGGCTAGCGGAGGCCGGCGAGCAGTACTTC. This translates into CASSLARLAEAGEQYF.

The gene calls are TRBV6-5 and TRBJ2-3; 8 nucleotides line up with TRBD2. Germline trimming cut 6 bases from V and 2 bases from J; bases unmatched to any gene: 7. Looked up from germline, CDR1 is MNHEY and CDR2 is SVGAGI. The CDR3 is 15 residues long. CDR3 coding DNA: TGTGCCAGCAGACGGACTAGCTGGCCCACAGATACGCAGTATTTT. Translating it yields CASRRTSWPTDTQYF.

The chain is built from TRBV5-1 and TRBJ1-3, with 7 bases matching TRBD1. The V gene end was trimmed by 5 bases and the J gene end by 2 bases; junction bases not matched to a gene: 13. Per the germline V gene, CDR1 is SGHRS and CDR2 is YFSETQ. The CDR3 contains 17 residues. CDR3: CASRTDPGGAAGNTIYF. The CDR3 DNA reads TGCGCCAGCAGGACAGACCCAGGGGGAGCCGCTGGAAACACCATATATTTT.

This chain connects TRBV2 to TRBJ1-6, with D unresolved. The V and J ends lost 10 bases and 0 bases respectively, with 10 bases between them. CDR3 length equals 14 residues. Germline CDR1 SNHLY, CDR2 FYNNEI. The CDR3 loop is CATLTSSYNSPLHF. The DNA of the CDR3 is TGTGCCACTTTAACTAGCTCCTATAATTCACCCCTCCACTTT.

About this clone: Compared with germline, one end of the junction differs, possibly owing to a read error. V gene TRBV7-9 combines with J gene TRBJ2-7; 11 nucleotides align to TRBD1. CDR1 is SEHNR, CDR2 FQNEAQ, per germline (reference sequence). This CDR3 spans 17 amino acids. The CDR3 is CASSLALGQGDSYEQYF. The CDR3 bases are TGTGCCAGCAGTTTAGCCTTGGGACAGGGGGACTCCTACGAGCAGTACTTC. Filled out from reference TRBV7-9 and TRBJ2-7, the complete variable domain reads DTGVSQNPRHKITKRGQNVTFRCDPISEHNRLYWYRQTLGQGPEFLTYFQNEAQLEKSRLLSDRFSAERPKGSFSTLEIQRTEQGDSAMYLCASSLALGQGDSYEQYFGPGTRLTVT.

V gene TRBV6-1 combines with J gene TRBJ2-7; 8 bases fit TRBD2. The germline V gene has CDR1 MNHNS and CDR2 SASEGT. The CDR3 contains 15 residues. V shed 6 bases, J shed 0 bases, and the junction held 7 bases outside the gene matches. The CDR3 protein is CASSKTSVSSYEQYF. CDR3 sequence (DNA): TGTGCCAGCAGCAAGACTAGCGTGAGCTCCTACGAGCAGTACTTC.

This chain uses TRBV6-5 with TRBJ2-4, with D possibly matching TRBD2 (5 bases). The CDR3 has 14 residues. The ends were cut back, 6 bases at V and 0 bases at J, with 9 bases in the middle. The germline V gene encodes CDR1 MNHEY and CDR2 SVGAGI. CDR3 DNA sequence: TGTGCCAGCAGGATGGACTTAGCCAAAAACATTCAGTACTTC. Translation: CASRMDLAKNIQYF.

J is TRBJ2-2 and V is TRBV5-1, with TRBD2 as a possible D gene (5 bases). Trimming left V 0 bases short and J 7 bases short, with 13 bases between. Germline lookup yields CDR1 SGHRS and CDR2 YFSETQ. The CDR3 spans 15 residues. The CDR3 region has the DNA TGCGCCAGCAGCTTGGAACGGGATGGTGGCGGGGAGCTGTTTTTT. Translating gives CASSLERDGGGELFF.

The chain recombines TRBV6-6 with TRBJ1-2; 7 nucleotides line up with TRBD1. With V trimmed by 5 bases and J by 4 bases, 7 bases remained unmatched. Germline V gives CDR1 MNHNY, CDR2 SVGAGI (reference sequence). The CDR3 is 14 residues long. The DNA of the CDR3 is TGTGCCAGCAGTCCCGGGACAGCTACCTATGGCTACACCTTC. It codes for CASSPGTATYGYTF.

This clone has only a few counts. This chain joins TRBV19 and TRBJ1-4; 7 nucleotides line up with TRBD1. The CDR3 is 15 residues long. Germline CDR1 and CDR2: LNHDA and SQIVND (reference sequence). With V trimmed by 2 bases and J by 7 bases, 7 bases remained unmatched. CDR3 DNA: TGTGCCAGTAGTATAACCCGGACAGGTAGTGAAAAACTGTTTTTT. It codes for CASSITRTGSEKLFF.

V gene TRBV6-1 combines with J gene TRBJ2-7; TRBD2 agrees at 12 bases. Per the germline V gene, CDR1 is MNHNS and CDR2 is SASEGT. The V and J ends lost 2 bases and 3 bases, in that order; junction bases with no gene match: 14. CDR3 length: 19 residues. CDR3 coding DNA: TGTGCCAGCAGTGAAATGGGTCGGGATCGGACTAGCGGGAACTACGAGCAGTACTTC. Translating gives CASSEMGRDRTSGNYEQYF.

The chain recombines TRBV27 with TRBJ2-7; a possible D gene is TRBD2 (5 bases). Germline loops: CDR1 MNHEY, CDR2 SMNVEV (reference sequence). V was trimmed by 1 base and J by 2 bases, leaving 9 bases between them. The CDR3 is 14 amino acids. CDR3 protein: CASSLFRETYEQYF. As DNA, the CDR3 is TGTGCCAGCAGTTTATTCCGGGAAACCTACGAGCAGTACTTC.

The rearrangement joins TRBV5-4 to TRBJ1-4; 8 bases line up with TRBD1. V lost 1 base, J lost 2 bases, and 1 base stayed unmatched. The CDR3 length is 15 residues. Germline CDR1 reads SGHNT; CDR2 reads YYREEE (reference sequence). Here the CDR3 DNA reads TGTGCCAGCAGCTTGCGGACAGGGACTAATGAAAAACTGTTTTTT. This gives the protein CASSLRTGTNEKLFF.

J is TRBJ2-7 and V is TRBV28; 11 positions match TRBD2. This CDR3 is built from 14 residues. J was trimmed by 2 bases and V by 5 bases; bases with no gene match: 2. CDR1 and CDR2 from the germline V gene are MDHEN and SYDVKM. The CDR3 DNA reads TGTGCCAGCAGTCTAGCGGGAGGACCCTACGAGCAGTACTTC. This encodes CASSLAGGPYEQYF.

This clone was observed a handful of times. V gene TRBV16 combines with J gene TRBJ2-7, with D hard to call. Trimming removed 5 bases at V and 3 bases at J, with 8 bases between. CDR1 is KGHSY and CDR2 is FQNENV in the germline V gene. This CDR3 is built from 12 residues. The CDR3 coding sequence is TGTGCCAGCAGCGAAGAGCTCTACGAGCAGTACTTC. Protein: CASSEELYEQYF.

This rearrangement joins TRBV19 to TRBJ2-2; 9 bases line up with TRBD1. Germline assignment: CDR1 LNHDA and CDR2 SQIVND (reference sequence). This CDR3 spans 15 amino acids. The J segment lost 6 bases and the V segment lost 5 bases, leaving 7 bases of the junction unmatched. The CDR3 reads CASSARDRAAGELFF. Here the CDR3 DNA reads TGTGCCAGTAGTGCCCGGGACAGGGCGGCCGGGGAGCTGTTTTTT.

This rearrangement joins TRBV6-1 to TRBJ2-7, with a weak D call TRBD2 (5 bases). CDR1 is MNHNS and CDR2 is SASEGT in the germline V gene. Trimming took off 1 base at V and 5 bases at J, with 15 bases between the two ends. The CDR3 has 15 amino acids. CDR3 in DNA: TGTGCCAGCAGTGAAGAAAAGGACTGGACCCACGAGCAGTACTTC. It encodes CASSEEKDWTHEQYF.

V usage is TRBV2 and J usage is TRBJ2-2, with a tentative D call TRBD2 (5 bases). In germline, CDR1 is SNHLY, CDR2 FYNNEI. The V and J ends lost 8 bases and 5 bases respectively, with 15 bases between them. This CDR3 comprises 14 residues. As DNA, the CDR3 is TGTGCCAGCCGGCCGGTTCGAGGGACCGGGGAGCTGTTTTTT. It codes for CASRPVRGTGELFF.

The chain uses TRBV5-8 and TRBJ2-5; the D gene is possibly TRBD1 (6 bases). Matching the DNA end better, TRBJ2-7 makes the J call doubtful. The length of the CDR3 is 12 residues. The germline V gene encodes CDR1 SGHTS and CDR2 YDEGEE. This CDR3 is CASSSSGVEQYF. CDR3 coding DNA: TGTGCCAGCAGCTCTTCAGGGGTCGAGCAGTACTTC.

The chain joins TRBV18 to TRBJ2-7, with TRBD2 as a possible D gene (5 bases). Trimming cost V 3 bases and J 3 bases, with 9 bases left between them. This CDR3 is 13 amino acids long. Germline V gene data show CDR1 as KGHSH and CDR2 as LQKENI. DNA for the CDR3: TGTGCCAGCTCACCCTCGGACTTCTACGAGCAGTACTTC. Protein sequence: CASSPSDFYEQYF.